This TCR beta chain appears in the sequencing data of a study of CD8 T cells in ankylosing spondylitis. This clonotype came up a few times. Its cognate antigen is unknown. A quantitative 5'-RACE method, one with molecular barcodes, was used to make TCR beta libraries. In TCRdb, the 5' RACE reads were re-called with MiXCR into one record per CDR3 protein. The sample has 750,000 to 850,000 distinct CDR3 sequences; roughly 12% are singletons. V was clipped by 1 base and J by 4 bases, with 13 bases between them. Per germline, CDR1 SQVTM and CDR2 ANQGSEA. The CDR3 spans 14 residues. Broader study findings: Typical of ankylosing spondylitis blood, it appeared, was a TCR beta motif of under 10 highly homologous variants. Disease-linked clones reportedly showed significant enrichment in matched ankylosing spondylitis synovial fluid. Certain motif variants had earlier appeared in reactive arthritis synovial fluid and blood.

Sample: blood, either unsorted or a sorted T cell fraction (not recorded which). The rearrangement links TRBV29-1 to TRBJ1-2; D is unresolved. The clonotype comes from a male donor with ankylosing spondylitis. CDR3 sequence reads: CSVEARLTSYGYTF. CDR3 coding DNA: TGCAGCGTTGAAGCTCGGCTGACAAGCTATGGCTACACCTTC. Using reference TRBV29-1 and TRBJ1-2 for the parts outside the CDR3, the full variable domain is SAVISQKPSRDICQRGTSLTIQCQVDSQVTMMFWYRQQPGQSLTLIATANQGSEATYESGFVIDKFPISRPNLTFSTLTVSNMSPEDSSIYLCSVEARLTSYGYTFGSGTRLTVV.